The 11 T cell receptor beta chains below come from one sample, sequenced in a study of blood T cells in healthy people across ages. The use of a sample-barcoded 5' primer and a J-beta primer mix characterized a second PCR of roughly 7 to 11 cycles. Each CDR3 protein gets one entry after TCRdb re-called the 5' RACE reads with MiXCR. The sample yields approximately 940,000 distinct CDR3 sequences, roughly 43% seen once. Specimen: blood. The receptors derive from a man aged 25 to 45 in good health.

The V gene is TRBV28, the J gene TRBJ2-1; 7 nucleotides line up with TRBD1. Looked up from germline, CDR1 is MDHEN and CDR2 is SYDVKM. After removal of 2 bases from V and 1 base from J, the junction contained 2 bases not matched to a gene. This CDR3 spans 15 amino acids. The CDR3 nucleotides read TGTGCCAGCAGTTTAGACAGGGAGTCCTACAATGAGCAGTTCTTC. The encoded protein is CASSLDRESYNEQFF.

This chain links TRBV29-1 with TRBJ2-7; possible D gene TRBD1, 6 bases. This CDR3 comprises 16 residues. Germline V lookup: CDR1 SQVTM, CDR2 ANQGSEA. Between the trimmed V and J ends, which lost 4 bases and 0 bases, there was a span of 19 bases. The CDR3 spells CSVVAPDSHSSYEQYF. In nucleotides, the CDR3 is TGCAGCGTTGTTGCCCCGGACAGCCATAGCTCCTACGAGCAGTACTTC.

The CDR3 sequence: CASSVDPGAYSYNEQFF. CDR3 bases: TGTGCCAGCAGCGTAGATCCCGGGGCTTACTCCTACAATGAGCAGTTCTTC. The rearrangement joins TRBV9 to TRBJ2-1; the D call may be TRBD1 or TRBD2 (5 bases each). Germline loops: CDR1 SGDLS, CDR2 YYNGEE. With 0 bases removed from V and 0 bases from J, the gap between germline ends came to 13 bases. This CDR3 region has 17 residues.

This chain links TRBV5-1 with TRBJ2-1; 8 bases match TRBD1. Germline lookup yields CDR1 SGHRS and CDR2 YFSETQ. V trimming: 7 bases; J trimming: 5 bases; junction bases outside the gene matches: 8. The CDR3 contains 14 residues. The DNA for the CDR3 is TGCGCCAGCGGTCAGGGGGCGCCGGACAATGAGCAGTTCTTC. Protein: CASGQGAPDNEQFF.

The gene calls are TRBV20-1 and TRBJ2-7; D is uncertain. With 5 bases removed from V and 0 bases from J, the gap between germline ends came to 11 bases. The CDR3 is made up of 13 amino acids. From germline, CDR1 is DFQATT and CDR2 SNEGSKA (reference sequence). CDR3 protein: CSAPLRFSYEQYF. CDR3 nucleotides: TGCAGTGCTCCGCTGCGGTTCTCCTACGAGCAGTACTTC.

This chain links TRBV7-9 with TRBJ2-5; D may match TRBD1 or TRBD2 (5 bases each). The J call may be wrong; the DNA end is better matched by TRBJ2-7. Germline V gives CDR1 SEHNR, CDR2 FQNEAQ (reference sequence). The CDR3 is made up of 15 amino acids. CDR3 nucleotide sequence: TGTGCCAGCAGCTTAGATGTTGGAGGACACTACGAGCAGTACTTC. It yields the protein CASSLDVGGHYEQYF.

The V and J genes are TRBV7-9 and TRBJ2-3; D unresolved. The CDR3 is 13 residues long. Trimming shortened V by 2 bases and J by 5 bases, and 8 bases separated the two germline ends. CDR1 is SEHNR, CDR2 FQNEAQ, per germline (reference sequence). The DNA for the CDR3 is TGTGCCAGCAGCTTATTTGGTGGAGATACGCAGTATTTT. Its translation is CASSLFGGDTQYF.

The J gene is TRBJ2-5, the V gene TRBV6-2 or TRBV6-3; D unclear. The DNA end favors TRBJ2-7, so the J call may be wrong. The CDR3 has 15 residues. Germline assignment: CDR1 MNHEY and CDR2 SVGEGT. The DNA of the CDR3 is TGTGCCAGCAGTTACTCGATTAGGTCCTCGTACGAGCAGTACTTC. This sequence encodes CASSYSIRSSYEQYF.

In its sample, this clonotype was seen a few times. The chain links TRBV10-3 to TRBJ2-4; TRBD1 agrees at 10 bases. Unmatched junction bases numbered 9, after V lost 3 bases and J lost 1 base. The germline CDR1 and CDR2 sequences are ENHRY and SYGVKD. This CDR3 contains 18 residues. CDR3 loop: CAISDQPTGGKAKNIQYF. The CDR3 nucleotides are TGTGCCATCAGTGACCAGCCGACAGGGGGCAAGGCCAAAAACATTCAGTACTTC.

Written as DNA, the CDR3 is TGTGCCAGCAGGCGTGGACAGAGAGGAGGTTACACAGATACGCAGTATTTT. As protein: CASRRGQRGGYTDTQYF. This chain connects TRBV6-2 or TRBV6-3 to TRBJ2-3; D might be TRBD1 (6 bases). CDR3 size: 17 residues. Trimming took off 6 bases at V and 2 bases at J, with 21 bases between the two ends. CDR1 is MNHEY, CDR2 SVGEGT, per germline.

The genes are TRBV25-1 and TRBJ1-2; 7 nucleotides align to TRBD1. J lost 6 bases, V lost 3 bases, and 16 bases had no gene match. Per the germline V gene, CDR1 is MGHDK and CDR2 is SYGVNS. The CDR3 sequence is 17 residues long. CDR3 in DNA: TGTGCCAGCAGTGATGTTGGACAGGAAATTTTTAGGGATGGCTACACCTTC. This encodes CASSDVGQEIFRDGYTF.